This entry is about one T cell receptor (beta chain). The data originate from a study of PD-L1 blockade in urothelial cancer. Study background: The number of prior chemotherapy regimens per patient was 0 to 3. Blood underwent analysis 3 weeks (second dose) and 6 weeks after treatment began.

The CDR3 runs 17 residues. Trimming cost V 0 bases and J 8 bases; bases outside gene matches: 10. Germline V lookup: CDR1 MRHNA, CDR2 SNTAGT. Synthetic TCR analog templates were spiked into all PCRs individually. Repertoires were generated with immunoSEQ multiplex PCR, while TCRdb's copy carries only in-frame clones and drops some. This table has under 100,000 clones, roughly 82% appearing once. This TCR derives from a man in his 70s with urothelial cancer. V usage is TRBV6-4 and J usage is TRBJ1-6, with 7 bases lining up with TRBD1. The specimen was PBMCs, collected around atezolizumab (anti-PD-L1) treatment. CDR3: CASSDSRDRVLDSPLHF. CDR3 nucleotides: TGTGCCAGCAGTGACTCCCGAGACAGGGTACTGGATTCACCCCTCCACTTT.